The 8 T cell receptor beta chains reported below all come from one sample, sequenced in a study of T-cell reconstitution after alpha-beta-depleted transplantation in children. A TCRbeta library incorporating unique molecular identifiers was prepared. TCRdb used MiXCR to reprocess the PCR reads, holding one entry per CDR3 protein. This table holds about 580,000 distinct CDR3 sequences, under 25% found once. Sample: PBMCs, mostly from graft donor cells, taken 360 days after TCRalphabeta/CD19-depleted stem cell transplant. These receptors all come from a boy under two years old who had a stem cell transplant for acute myeloid leukemia, so the T cells may come from the graft donor.

The chain couples TRBV4-1 to TRBJ2-1; unclear D gene. Deletions cut 2 bases from V and 7 bases from J, with 6 bases between. Germline V gives CDR1 MGHRA, CDR2 YSYEKL. The CDR3 contains 12 residues. CDR3 DNA: TGCGCCAGCAGCCAACGAGTTAATGAGCAGTTCTTC. Translation: CASSQRVNEQFF.

In its sample, this clonotype was seen many times. This chain connects TRBV12-3 or TRBV12-4 to TRBJ1-2; no firm D call. This CDR3 is 13 amino acids long. Trimming took 8 bases from V and 3 from J, leaving 13 bases between them. The CDR3 DNA follows: TGTGCCAGCGCGCCGGGGAGGGACTATGGCTACACCTTC. Its translation: CASAPGRDYGYTF.

The chain employs TRBV29-1 and TRBJ1-1; D uncertain. Germline V gives CDR1 SQVTM, CDR2 ANQGSEA. V lost 3 bases, J lost 5 bases, and 19 bases lay in between. The CDR3 length is 15 residues. CDR3 in amino acids: CSVDSPGSFWTEAFF. In DNA form, the CDR3 reads TGCAGCGTTGATTCCCCCGGCAGTTTTTGGACTGAAGCTTTCTTT. The whole variable domain, filled in from reference TRBV29-1 and TRBJ1-1, reads SAVISQKPSRDICQRGTSLTIQCQVDSQVTMMFWYRQQPGQSLTLIATANQGSEATYESGFVIDKFPISRPNLTFSTLTVSNMSPEDSSIYLCSVDSPGSFWTEAFFGQGTRLTVV.

This clonotype was counted at least ten times. This chain links TRBV9 with TRBJ2-1, with D hard to call. Trimming removed 0 bases at V and 5 bases at J, with 3 bases between. Germline CDR1 reads SGDLS; CDR2 reads YYNGEE. This CDR3 contains 12 residues. CDR3 coding DNA: TGTGCCAGCAGCGTAGATCACAATGAGCAGTTCTTC. Translating gives CASSVDHNEQFF.

CDR3: CASSLQRGVADTQYF. The DNA of the CDR3 is TGTGCCAGTTCCCTGCAGCGGGGGGTTGCGGATACGCAGTATTTT. The chain carries TRBV6-1 and TRBJ2-3; 9 nucleotides align to TRBD2. CDR1 and CDR2 (germline): MNHNS, SASEGT. The ends lost 9 bases at V and 6 bases at J; junction bases unmatched: 13. This CDR3 has 15 amino acids.

This clonotype was found many times. CDR3 sequence: CASSLGDRVLDQETQYF. For the CDR3, the DNA is TGTGCCAGCAGCTTGGGGGACAGGGTGTTAGACCAAGAGACCCAGTACTTC. This rearrangement joins TRBV11-2 to TRBJ2-5; 9 bases are shared with TRBD1. In germline, CDR1 is SGHAT, CDR2 FQNNGV. V was clipped by 3 bases and J by 0 bases; unmatched bases: 8. The CDR3 has 17 amino acids.

This clonotype came up many times. This chain uses TRBV12-3 or TRBV12-4 with TRBJ1-1; no definite D call. The CDR3 loop spans 11 amino acids. The V gene lost 6 bases and the J gene lost 3 bases, with 5 bases spanning the gap. The CDR3 DNA sequence: TGTGCCAGCAGCTTACACACTGAAGCTTTCTTT. This sequence encodes CASSLHTEAFF.

Ten or more counts support this clonotype. The V and J genes are TRBV3-1 and TRBJ2-3, with TRBD2 matching over 8 bases. Germline assignment: CDR1 LGHDT and CDR2 YNNKEL (reference sequence). The CDR3 runs 18 residues. V shed 3 bases, J shed 1 base, and the junction held 12 bases outside the gene matches. The DNA for the CDR3 is TGTGCCAGCAGCCAGACTCCTGGGGGTAGCGGGGGCACAGATACGCAGTATTTT. Protein product: CASSQTPGGSGGTDTQYF.